Below, one TCR beta chain is given with its context. The record originates from a study of blood T cell repertoires in COVID-19. Study-level information: PBMCs, B-cell-depleted T cells, or T cells were the source of the cDNA or gDNA that made up the material.

The CDR3 covers 15 residues. Trimming left V 6 bases short and J 3 bases short, with 15 bases between. Germline loops: CDR1 SGHAT, CDR2 FQNNGV. Participant age was roughly 18 to 100 years, and participants resided in around 24 US areas. Membership in each cohort depended on participant-reported clinical history. Authors' analysis steps: Using reference gene primer amplification, nucleated cell counts were estimated. Sequencing was performed with immunoSEQ multiplex PCR; in TCRdb, only in-frame clones are kept and a portion is missing. For V, J and clone size, that table is used; D and trimming come from the DNA. The table lists 130,000 or so clones, around 84% of them singletons.

This receptor was obtained from a man aged 40-55 years with acute COVID-19. The source material was PBMCs or T cells enriched from blood (not recorded which). The chain combines TRBV11-2 with TRBJ1-5, with TRBD1 as a possible D gene (6 bases). CDR3 in DNA: TGTGCCAGCAGACCAGCGGGGGGCACCAATCAGCCCCAGCATTTT. This translates into CASRPAGGTNQPQHF.